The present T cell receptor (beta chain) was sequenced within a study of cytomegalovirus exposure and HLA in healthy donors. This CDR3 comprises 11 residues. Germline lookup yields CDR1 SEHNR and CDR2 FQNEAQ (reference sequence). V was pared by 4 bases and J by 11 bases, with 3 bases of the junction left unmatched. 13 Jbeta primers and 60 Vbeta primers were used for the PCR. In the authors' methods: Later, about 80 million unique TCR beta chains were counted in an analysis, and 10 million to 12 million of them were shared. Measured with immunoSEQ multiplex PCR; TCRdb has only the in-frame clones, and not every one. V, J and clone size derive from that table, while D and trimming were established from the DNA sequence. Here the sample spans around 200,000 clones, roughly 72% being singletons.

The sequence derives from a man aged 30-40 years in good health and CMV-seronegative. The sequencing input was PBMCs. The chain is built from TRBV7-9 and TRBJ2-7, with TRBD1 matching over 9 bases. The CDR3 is CASSSGQGKYF. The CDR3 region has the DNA TGTGCCAGCAGCTCCGGACAGGGGAAGTACTTC.